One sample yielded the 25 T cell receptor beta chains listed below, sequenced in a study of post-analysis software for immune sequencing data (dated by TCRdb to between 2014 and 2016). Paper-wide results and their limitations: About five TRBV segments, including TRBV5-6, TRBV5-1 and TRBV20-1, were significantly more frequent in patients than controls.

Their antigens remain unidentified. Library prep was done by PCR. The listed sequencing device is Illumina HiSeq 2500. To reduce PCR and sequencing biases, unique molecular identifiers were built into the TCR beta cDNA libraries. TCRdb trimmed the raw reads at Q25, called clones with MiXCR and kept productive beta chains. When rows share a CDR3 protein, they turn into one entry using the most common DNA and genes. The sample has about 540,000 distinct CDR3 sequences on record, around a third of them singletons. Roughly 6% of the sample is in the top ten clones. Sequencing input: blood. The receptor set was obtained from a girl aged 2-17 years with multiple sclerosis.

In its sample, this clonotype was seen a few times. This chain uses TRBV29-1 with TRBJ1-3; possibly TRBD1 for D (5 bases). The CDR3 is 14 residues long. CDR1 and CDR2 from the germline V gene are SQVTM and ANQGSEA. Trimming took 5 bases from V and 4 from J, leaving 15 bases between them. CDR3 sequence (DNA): TGCAGCGTTCCTTCGACAGCTTTCGGAAACACCATATATTTT. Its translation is CSVPSTAFGNTIYF.

Here the CDR3 reads CASSPDYTEAFF. The DNA for the CDR3 is TGCGCCAGCAGCCCCGACTACACTGAAGCTTTCTTT. The rearrangement joins TRBV5-1 to TRBJ1-1; D gene unclear. Germline V gene data show CDR1 as SGHRS and CDR2 as YFSETQ. This CDR3 spans 12 amino acids. Trimming left V 4 bases short and J 3 bases short, with 7 bases between.

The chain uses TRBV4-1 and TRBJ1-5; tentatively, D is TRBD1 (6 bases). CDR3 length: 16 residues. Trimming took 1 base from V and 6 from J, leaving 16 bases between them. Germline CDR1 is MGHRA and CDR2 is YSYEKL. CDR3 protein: CASSQGPDSAGQPQHF. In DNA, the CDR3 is TGCGCCAGCAGCCAAGGACCGGACAGTGCGGGTCAGCCCCAGCATTTT.

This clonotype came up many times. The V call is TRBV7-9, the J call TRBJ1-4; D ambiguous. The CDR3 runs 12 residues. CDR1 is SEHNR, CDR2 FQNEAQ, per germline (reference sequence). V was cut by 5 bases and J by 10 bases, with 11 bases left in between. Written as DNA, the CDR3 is TGTGCCAGCAGCCCCCTTAGTGGAAAACTGTTTTTT. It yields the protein CASSPLSGKLFF.

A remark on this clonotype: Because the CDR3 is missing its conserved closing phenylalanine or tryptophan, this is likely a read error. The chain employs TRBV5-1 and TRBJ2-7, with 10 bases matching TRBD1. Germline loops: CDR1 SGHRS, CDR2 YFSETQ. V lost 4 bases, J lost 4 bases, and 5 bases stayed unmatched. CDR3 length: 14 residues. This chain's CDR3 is CASSPDRGRYEQYL. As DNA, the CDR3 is TGCGCCAGCAGCCCCGACAGGGGGCGTTACGAGCAGTACTTA.

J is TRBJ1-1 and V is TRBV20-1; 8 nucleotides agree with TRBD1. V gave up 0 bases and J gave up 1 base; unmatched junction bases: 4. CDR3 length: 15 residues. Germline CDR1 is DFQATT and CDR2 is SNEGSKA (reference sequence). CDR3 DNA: TGCAGTGCTAGAGATCGGGGGACAGGGAACACTGAAGCTTTCTTT. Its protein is CSARDRGTGNTEAFF.

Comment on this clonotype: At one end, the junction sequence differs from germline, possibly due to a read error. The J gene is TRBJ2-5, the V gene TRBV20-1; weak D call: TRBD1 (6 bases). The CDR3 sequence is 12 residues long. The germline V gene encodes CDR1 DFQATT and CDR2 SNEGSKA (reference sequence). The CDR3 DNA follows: TGCAGTGCTAGACCGGGACAAGGGACCCAGTACTTC. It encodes CSARPGQGTQYF.

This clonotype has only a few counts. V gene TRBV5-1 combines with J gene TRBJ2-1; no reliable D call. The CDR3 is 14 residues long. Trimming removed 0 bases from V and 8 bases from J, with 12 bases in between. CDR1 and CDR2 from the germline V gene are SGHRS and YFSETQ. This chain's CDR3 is CASSLASPSDEQFF. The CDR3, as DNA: TGCGCCAGCAGCTTGGCAAGTCCCTCAGATGAGCAGTTCTTC.

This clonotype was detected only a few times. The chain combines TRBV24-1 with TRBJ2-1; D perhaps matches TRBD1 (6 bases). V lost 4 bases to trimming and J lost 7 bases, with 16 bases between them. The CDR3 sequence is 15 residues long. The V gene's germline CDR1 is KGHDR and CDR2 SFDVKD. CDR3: CATSDPTGQGNEQFF. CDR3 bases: TGTGCCACCAGTGACCCGACGGGACAAGGAAATGAGCAGTTCTTC.

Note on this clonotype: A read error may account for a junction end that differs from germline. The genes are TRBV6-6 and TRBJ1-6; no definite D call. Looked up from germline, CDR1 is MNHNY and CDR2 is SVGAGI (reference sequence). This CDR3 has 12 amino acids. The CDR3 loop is CASSNYNSPPHF. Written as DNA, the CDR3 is TGTGCCAGCAGTAACTATAATTCACCCCCCCACTTT.

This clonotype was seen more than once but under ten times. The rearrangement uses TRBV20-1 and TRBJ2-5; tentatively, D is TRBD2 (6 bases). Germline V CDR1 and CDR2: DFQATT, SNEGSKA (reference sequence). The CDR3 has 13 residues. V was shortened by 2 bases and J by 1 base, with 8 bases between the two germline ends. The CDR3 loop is CSARWGVQETQYF. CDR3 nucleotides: TGCAGTGCTAGATGGGGGGTCCAAGAGACCCAGTACTTC.

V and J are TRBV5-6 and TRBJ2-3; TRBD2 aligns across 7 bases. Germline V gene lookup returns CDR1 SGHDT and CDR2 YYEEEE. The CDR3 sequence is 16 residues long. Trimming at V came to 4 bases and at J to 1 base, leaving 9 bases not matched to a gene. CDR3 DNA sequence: TGTGCCAGCAGCACAACCGGGACTATTCGCACAGATACGCAGTATTTT. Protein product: CASSTTGTIRTDTQYF.

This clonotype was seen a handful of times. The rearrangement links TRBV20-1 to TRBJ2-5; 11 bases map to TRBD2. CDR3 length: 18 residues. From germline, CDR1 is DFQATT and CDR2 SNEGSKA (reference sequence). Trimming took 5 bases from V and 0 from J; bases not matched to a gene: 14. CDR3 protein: CSALAELAGGRYQETQYF. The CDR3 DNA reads TGCAGTGCTTTGGCTGAGCTAGCGGGGGGCCGGTACCAAGAGACCCAGTACTTC.

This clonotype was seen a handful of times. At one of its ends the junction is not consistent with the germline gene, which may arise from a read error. The CDR3 bases are TGCGCCAGCAGCCGGGACAGGGGGTTCCAAGAGACCCAGTACTTC. This encodes CASSRDRGFQETQYF. The chain employs TRBV7-2 and TRBJ2-5; 11 bases agree with TRBD1. The CDR3 length is 15 residues. CDR1 SGHTA and CDR2 FQGNSA come from the germline V gene.

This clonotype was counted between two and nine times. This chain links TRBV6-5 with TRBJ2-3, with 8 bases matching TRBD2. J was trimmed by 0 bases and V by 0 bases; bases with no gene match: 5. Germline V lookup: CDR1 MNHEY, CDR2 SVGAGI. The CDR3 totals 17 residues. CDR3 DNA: TGTGCCAGCAGTTACTCGTTTAGCGGGGATAGCACAGATACGCAGTATTTT. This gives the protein CASSYSFSGDSTDTQYF.

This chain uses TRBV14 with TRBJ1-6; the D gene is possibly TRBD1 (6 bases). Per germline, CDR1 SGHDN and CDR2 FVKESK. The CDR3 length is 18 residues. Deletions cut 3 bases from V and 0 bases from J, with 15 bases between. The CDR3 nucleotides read TGTGCCAGCAGCCACAAGACAGGACCAAGCTCCTATAATTCACCCCTCCACTTT. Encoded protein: CASSHKTGPSSYNSPLHF.

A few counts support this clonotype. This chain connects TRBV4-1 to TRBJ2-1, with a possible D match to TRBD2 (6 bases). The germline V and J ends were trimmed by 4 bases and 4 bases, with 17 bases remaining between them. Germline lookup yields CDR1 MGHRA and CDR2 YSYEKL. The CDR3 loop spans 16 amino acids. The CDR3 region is CASSPVGRGTYNEQFF. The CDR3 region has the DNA TGCGCCAGCAGCCCCGTCGGGCGGGGAACTTACAATGAGCAGTTCTTC.

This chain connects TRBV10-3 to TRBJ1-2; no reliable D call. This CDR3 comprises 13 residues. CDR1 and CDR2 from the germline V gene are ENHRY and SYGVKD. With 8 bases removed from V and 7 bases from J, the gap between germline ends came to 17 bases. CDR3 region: CAIQDGLTGGYTF. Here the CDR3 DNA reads TGTGCCATCCAGGATGGACTTACGGGTGGCTACACCTTC.

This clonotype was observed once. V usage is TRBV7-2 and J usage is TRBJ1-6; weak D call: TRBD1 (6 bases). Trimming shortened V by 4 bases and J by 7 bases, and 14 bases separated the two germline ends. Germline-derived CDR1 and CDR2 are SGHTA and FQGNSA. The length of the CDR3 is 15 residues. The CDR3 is CASSSGAAWNSPLHF. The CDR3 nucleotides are TGTGCCAGCAGCTCAGGGGCCGCCTGGAATTCACCCCTCCACTTT.

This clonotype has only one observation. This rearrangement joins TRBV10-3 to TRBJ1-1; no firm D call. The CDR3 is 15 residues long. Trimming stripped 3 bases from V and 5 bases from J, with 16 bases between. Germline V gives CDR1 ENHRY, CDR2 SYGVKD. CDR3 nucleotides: TGTGCCATCAGTGATCCGGGATCCGTGGGGACTGAAGCTTTCTTT. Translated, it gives CAISDPGSVGTEAFF.

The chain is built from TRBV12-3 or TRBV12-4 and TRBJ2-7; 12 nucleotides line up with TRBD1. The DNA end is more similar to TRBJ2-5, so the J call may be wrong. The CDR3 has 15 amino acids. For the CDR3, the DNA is TGTGCCAGCAGTTTCGGGACAGGGGGCGTGGAGACCCAGTACTTC. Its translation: CASSFGTGGVETQYF.

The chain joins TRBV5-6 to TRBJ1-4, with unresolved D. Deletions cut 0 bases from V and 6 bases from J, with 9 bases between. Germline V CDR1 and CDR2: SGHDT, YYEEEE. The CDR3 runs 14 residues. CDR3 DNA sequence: TGTGCCAGCAGCTTGGGCAGGCGTTATGAAAAACTGTTTTTT. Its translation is CASSLGRRYEKLFF.

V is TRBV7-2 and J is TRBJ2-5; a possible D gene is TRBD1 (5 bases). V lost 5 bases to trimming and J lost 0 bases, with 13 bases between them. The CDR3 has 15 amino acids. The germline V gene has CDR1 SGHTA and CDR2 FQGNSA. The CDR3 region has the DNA TGTGCCAGCAGCGCCAACCCAGGGTACCAAGAGACCCAGTACTTC. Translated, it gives CASSANPGYQETQYF.

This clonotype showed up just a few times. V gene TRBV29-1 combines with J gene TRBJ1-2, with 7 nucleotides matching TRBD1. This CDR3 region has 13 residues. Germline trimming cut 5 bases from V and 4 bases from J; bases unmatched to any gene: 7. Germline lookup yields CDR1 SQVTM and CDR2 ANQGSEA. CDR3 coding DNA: TGCAGCGTTCGAGAGGGGGCGGGCTATGGCTACACCTTC. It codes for CSVREGAGYGYTF.

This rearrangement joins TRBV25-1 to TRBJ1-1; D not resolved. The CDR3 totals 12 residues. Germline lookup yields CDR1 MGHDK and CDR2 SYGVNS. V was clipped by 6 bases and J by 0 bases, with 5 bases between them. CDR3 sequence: CASSVVNTEAFF. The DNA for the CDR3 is TGTGCCAGCAGCGTAGTGAACACTGAAGCTTTCTTT.